This T cell receptor beta chain was captured in a study of identical twins. Broader study findings: Beta out-of-frame sequences showed weaker excess sharing between twins. Fewer insertions were carried by abundant cord blood beta clonotypes, but none was seen in memory repertoires. Without tracking the same donors, conclusions rested on cross-sectional statistical analysis.

TCRdb redid the calling of the 5' RACE reads with MiXCR, one entry per CDR3 protein. The top ten clones hold less than 2% of a sample with some 200,000 distinct CDR3 sequences, around 8% of them seen once. Germline V gene sequence: CDR1 SGHAT, CDR2 FQNNGV. With V trimmed by 1 base and J by 2 bases, 11 bases remained unmatched. This CDR3 is 18 amino acids long. This clonotype was recorded a few times. The target antigen is unknown. These data were also filed under a second study, of yellow fever vaccine responses in identical twins.

This chain connects TRBV11-2 to TRBJ2-7; 10 nucleotides line up with TRBD2. This receptor was identified in a woman aged 18 to 35 in good health. The sample was memory (CD45RO+) T cells sorted from blood. CDR3 bases: TGTGCCAGCAGCTTAGGTCCATTGGGGACTAGCGTCCCCTACGAGCAGTACTTC. Encoded protein: CASSLGPLGTSVPYEQYF. The whole variable domain, remainder taken from reference TRBV11-2 and TRBJ2-7, is EAGVAQSPRYKIIEKRQSVAFWCNPISGHATLYWYQQILGQGPKLLIQFQNNGVVDDSQLPKDRFSAERLKGVDSTLKIQPAKLEDSAVYLCASSLGPLGTSVPYEQYFGPGTRLTVT.